This T cell receptor beta chain emerged from a study of technical replicates of blood from a handful of donors. On this clone: Other DNA sequences in this specimen translate into the identical CDR3.

Trimming stripped 5 bases from V and 5 bases from J, with 12 bases between. The CDR3 has 13 residues. CDR1 and CDR2 from the germline V gene are MNHNS and SASEGT. Sequencing was performed with immunoSEQ multiplex PCR; in TCRdb, only in-frame clones are kept and a portion is missing. The data hold around 54,000 clones, with 95% to 97% observed a single time. The sequence derives from a human donor in good health. Sequenced: T cells isolated from PBMCs. The J gene is TRBJ1-2, the V gene TRBV6-1; TRBD1 might be the D (6 bases). The CDR3 sequence: CASSPGGGYGYTF. CDR3 sequence (DNA): TGTGCCAGCAGTCCTGGGGGCGGGTATGGCTACACCTTC.